This T cell receptor beta chain was profiled in a study of T cells in Graves' hyperthyroidism and ophthalmopathy. After removal of 7 bases from V and 2 bases from J, the junction contained 10 bases not matched to a gene. The germline V gene encodes CDR1 MDHEN and CDR2 SYDVKM. The CDR3 sequence is 16 residues long. This clonotype was seen repeatedly, ten times or more. It was RNA transcripts that yielded the amplified TCR beta CDR3 regions. The TCR CDR3 was amplified in a first-round RT-PCR using the HTBI primer set. A single record per CDR3 protein comes from TCRdb applying MiXCR to the multiplex PCR reads. The table shows under 300,000 distinct CDR3 sequences, with less than 30% occurring only once.

Material: blood. The chain combines TRBV28 with TRBJ2-7, with 11 bases lining up with TRBD2. The source is a man aged 35 to 55 with Graves' hyperthyroidism that later progressed to Graves' ophthalmopathy. The DNA of the CDR3 is TGTGCCAGCACTAACGAGGGGACTAGCGGAACCTACGAGCAGTACTTC. Translating gives CASTNEGTSGTYEQYF.